This T cell receptor (beta chain) was retrieved from a study of T cell responses to AZD1222 COVID-19 vaccine. Study results and limitations: When two AZD1222 doses had been given, Spike-specific TCR breadth and depth rose. Clonal diversity may have been underestimated, and the donors were mostly white British, with more females than males.

Between the trimmed V and J ends, which lost 7 bases and 4 bases, there was a span of 11 bases. CDR1 and CDR2 from the germline V gene are GTSNPN and SVGIG (reference sequence). This CDR3 is built from 11 residues. Repertoires were generated with immunoSEQ multiplex PCR, while TCRdb's copy carries only in-frame clones and drops some. The sample has over 150,000 clones, roughly 94% seen once. For this clone: No antigen is known for it.

This material consisted of peripheral blood, taken on day 0 of MenACWY control vaccination. The clonotype originates from an adult in good health. The chain couples TRBV30 to TRBJ2-7, with D tentatively TRBD1 or TRBD2 (5 bases each). The CDR3 loop is CASQGEYEQYF. DNA for the CDR3: TGTGCCTCCCAGGGAGAGTACGAGCAGTACTTC.